Shown below are 6 T cell receptor beta chains from a single sample sequenced in a study of cytomegalovirus exposure and HLA in healthy donors. Both 60 Vbeta primers and 13 Jbeta primers went into the PCR. This table comes from immunoSEQ multiplex PCR, and its TCRdb copy is limited to in-frame clones, with some not included. The sample consists of about 160,000 clones, 81% of them appearing once. Sequenced: PBMCs. These receptors all come from a middle-aged man in good health and CMV-seropositive.

The CDR3 bases are TGTGCCAGCAGCCGGGCCGCGGGGGAGAGCACAGATACGCAGTATTTT. Amino acid sequence: CASSRAAGESTDTQYF. V and J are TRBV5-4 and TRBJ2-3, with TRBD2 matching 7 bases. The J segment lost 0 bases and the V segment lost 4 bases, leaving 8 bases of the junction unmatched. Germline CDR1 is SGHNT and CDR2 is YYREEE (reference sequence). This CDR3 has 16 amino acids. The variable domain in full, completed from reference TRBV5-4 and TRBJ2-3, reads ETGVTQSPTHLIKTRGQQVTLRCSSQSGHNTVSWYQQALGQGPQFIFQYYREEENGRGNFPPRFSGLQFPNYSSELNVNALELDDSALYLCASSRAAGESTDTQYFGPGTRLTVL.

This clone was observed a single time. The chain is built from TRBV28 and TRBJ2-3; 7 positions agree with TRBD2. Germline V gene sequence: CDR1 MDHEN, CDR2 SYDVKM. J gave up 7 bases and V 3 bases, and 13 bases lay outside the gene matches. This CDR3 has 16 amino acids. The CDR3 region is CASSLGFAGVRNTQYF. DNA of the CDR3: TGTGCCAGCAGTTTGGGGTTCGCGGGAGTTAGGAATACGCAGTATTTT.

This chain links TRBV6-5 with TRBJ2-3, with TRBD2 matching over 8 bases. V lost 5 bases and J lost 2; bases outside the gene matches: 3. The CDR3 totals 14 residues. Germline lookup yields CDR1 MNHEY and CDR2 SVGAGI. The CDR3, as DNA: TGTGCCAGCAGTCCCGGGAGGGCCACAGATACGCAGTATTTT. Encoded protein: CASSPGRATDTQYF.

The CDR3 loop is CAISGGGFEQYF. CDR3 nucleotides: TGTGCCATCAGCGGCGGGGGGTTCGAGCAGTACTTC. The chain has TRBV10-3 and TRBJ2-7; 8 positions agree with TRBD2. This CDR3 comprises 12 residues. V gave up 6 bases and J gave up 6 bases; unmatched junction bases: 4. The germline V gene has CDR1 ENHRY and CDR2 SYGVKD.

A few counts support this clone. The chain has TRBV4-1 and TRBJ2-7; 9 bases line up with TRBD1. The V segment lost 3 bases and the J segment 0 bases; nucleotides outside the gene matches: 15. The CDR3 is 19 residues long. Per the germline V gene, CDR1 is MGHRA and CDR2 is YSYEKL. CDR3 residues: CASSHPWGSGTGSSYEQYF. As DNA, the CDR3 is TGCGCCAGCAGCCATCCTTGGGGCTCTGGGACAGGGAGCTCCTACGAGCAGTACTTC.

The chain combines TRBV19 with TRBJ1-2; 9 bases map to TRBD1. The germline gives CDR1 LNHDA, CDR2 SQIVND (reference sequence). The CDR3 sequence is 20 residues long. With V trimmed by 0 bases and J by 6 bases, 20 bases remained unmatched. The CDR3: CASSIDLRRQGGRLTHGYTF. The CDR3 nucleotides are TGTGCCAGTAGTATAGATCTGAGGAGACAGGGGGGTAGACTCACCCATGGCTACACCTTC.